This T cell receptor (beta chain) was sequenced for a study of identifying expanded T cells in peripheral blood. The assay was immunoSEQ multiplex PCR, and TCRdb's table has in-frame clones only and misses some. The repertoire holds about 100,000 clones, with about 91% as singletons. Trimming took off 0 bases at V and 5 bases at J, with 17 bases between the two ends. Germline V lookup: CDR1 SGHDN, CDR2 FVKESK. This CDR3 region has 16 residues. The rearrangement joins TRBV14 to TRBJ2-7, with a possible D match to TRBD2 (6 bases). The receptor comes from a person aged 18-70 years in good health. Sequencing input: blood. The DNA of the CDR3 is TGTGCCAGCAGCCAAGATCTTTACACGGAGGGGAACGAGCAGTACTTC. This codes for CASSQDLYTEGNEQYF.